One sample yielded the 14 T cell receptor beta chains listed below, sequenced in a study of blood T cell repertoires in COVID-19. Clones were read by immunoSEQ multiplex PCR, and TCRdb kept only the in-frame ones, dropping some. Of about 270,000 clones detected, about 86% appear once; the ten largest clones hold under 3%. The sequenced material came from peripheral blood. The receptors stem from an older woman with active or convalescent COVID-19.

This clone was seen just once. The chain combines TRBV5-1 with TRBJ2-7; D gene ambiguous. Germline CDR1 SGHRS, CDR2 YFSETQ. The CDR3 extends over 12 amino acids. V dropped 0 bases and J dropped 7 bases, with 8 bases sitting between them. The CDR3 DNA sequence: TGCGCCAGCAGCTTGGACGGGTCGGAGCAGTACTTC. It encodes CASSLDGSEQYF.

V usage is TRBV5-4 and J usage is TRBJ1-3; D is unclear. CDR1 and CDR2 from the germline V gene are SGHNT and YYREEE (reference sequence). The V end lost 2 bases, the J end lost 16 bases, and 16 bases lay between the germline ends. This CDR3 is 12 amino acids long. The CDR3 bases are TGTGCCAGCAGCTTCACGGGCGGGCCGGGTTATTTT. It specifies CASSFTGGPGYF.

This clone was recorded a few times. The chain carries TRBV6-5 and TRBJ2-1; D ambiguous. Trimming removed 7 bases from V and 4 bases from J, with 11 bases in between. The CDR3 spans 13 residues. Germline V CDR1 and CDR2: MNHEY, SVGAGI. CDR3: CASTRSEYNEQFF. CDR3 in DNA: TGTGCCAGCACAAGGAGTGAATACAATGAGCAGTTCTTC.

The J gene is TRBJ2-3, the V gene TRBV29-1; 8 bases map to TRBD1. In germline, CDR1 is SQVTM, CDR2 ANQGSEA. V shed 7 bases and J 1 base; nucleotides not matched to a gene: 4. The CDR3 is 13 residues long. The CDR3 DNA is TGCAGCGCCAGGGGGCTGGGCACAGATACGCAGTATTTT. As protein: CSARGLGTDTQYF.

This chain links TRBV6-1 with TRBJ1-2; the D is unclear. CDR1 MNHNS and CDR2 SASEGT come from the germline V gene. The V and J ends lost 4 bases and 2 bases respectively, with 17 bases between them. CDR3 length equals 16 residues. As DNA, the CDR3 is TGTGCCAGCAGTGGAAAAACCAGGTCAGGAAACTATGGCTACACCTTC. Protein sequence: CASSGKTRSGNYGYTF.

V and J are TRBV11-2 and TRBJ2-7, with D possibly TRBD1 on 6 matching bases. The CDR3 totals 16 residues. The V and J ends lost 2 bases and 3 bases respectively, with 17 bases between them. The germline CDR1 and CDR2 sequences are SGHAT and FQNNGV. CDR3 in amino acids: CASSLTGRGTRYEQYF. The CDR3 bases are TGTGCCAGCAGCTTAACAGGGCGAGGCACCCGCTACGAGCAGTACTTC.

V is TRBV4-2 and J is TRBJ1-5; no reliable D call. This CDR3 has 16 amino acids. Looked up from germline, CDR1 is LGHNA and CDR2 is YNFKEQ. Trimming left V 0 bases short and J 0 bases short, with 9 bases between. CDR3 DNA: TGTGCCAGCAGCCAAGACCTGTGGGCTAGCAATCAGCCCCAGCATTTT. Translation gives CASSQDLWASNQPQHF.

The chain combines TRBV7-9 with TRBJ1-2; 7 positions match TRBD1. The CDR3 spans 13 residues. CDR1 and CDR2 from the germline V gene are SEHNR and FQNEAQ (reference sequence). V shed 5 bases, J shed 2 bases, and the junction held 2 bases outside the gene matches. The chain's CDR3 is CASSPTGNYGYTF. CDR3 sequence (DNA): TGTGCCAGCAGCCCGACAGGGAACTATGGCTACACCTTC.

The chain links TRBV7-9 to TRBJ2-2, with D tentatively TRBD2 (5 bases). Per germline, CDR1 SEHNR and CDR2 FQNEAQ (reference sequence). V lost 4 bases and J lost 7, with 16 bases in between. The CDR3 covers 15 residues. The CDR3 DNA follows: TGTGCCAGCAGCTCGGACTCATCTTGGGGCGGGGAGCTGTTTTTT. Its protein is CASSSDSSWGGELFF. The complete variable domain, with remaining parts taken from reference TRBV7-9 and TRBJ2-2, reads DTGVSQNPRHKITKRGQNVTFRCDPISEHNRLYWYRQTLGQGPEFLTYFQNEAQLEKSRLLSDRFSAERPKGSFSTLEIQRTEQGDSAMYLCASSSDSSWGGELFFGEGSRLTVL.

The J gene is TRBJ2-7, the V gene TRBV14, with D possibly TRBD2 on 6 matching bases. Germline V gene sequence: CDR1 SGHDN, CDR2 FVKESK. This CDR3 has 14 amino acids. V lost 0 bases to trimming and J lost 5 bases, with 11 bases between them. As DNA, the CDR3 is TGTGCCAGCAGCCAAGATGGGGCGGGAAACGAGCAGTACTTC. It codes for CASSQDGAGNEQYF.

The rearrangement links TRBV6-5 to TRBJ1-2, with 9 bases that match TRBD1. With 6 bases clipped from V and 3 bases from J, the junction kept 8 bases outside the gene matches. This CDR3 region has 15 residues. Germline V gene data show CDR1 as MNHEY and CDR2 as SVGAGI. CDR3 sequence: CASSLRDREDYGYTF. The CDR3 DNA is TGTGCCAGCAGCTTAAGGGACAGGGAGGACTATGGCTACACCTTC.

This rearrangement joins TRBV5-4 to TRBJ2-2; no clear D. V lost 1 base and J lost 1, with 8 bases in between. CDR1 and CDR2 (germline): SGHNT, YYREEE (reference sequence). The CDR3 runs to 15 residues. CDR3 in DNA: TGTGCCAGCAGCTTGAAGTCAGGGAACACCGGGGAGCTGTTTTTT. It yields the protein CASSLKSGNTGELFF.

The chain combines TRBV5-1 with TRBJ1-2; 10 positions agree with TRBD1. V lost 3 bases, J lost 6 bases, and 8 bases stayed unmatched. Germline CDR1 SGHRS, CDR2 YFSETQ. CDR3 length: 15 amino acids. In DNA form, the CDR3 reads TGCGCCAGCAGCTGGGGGACAGGGGCCTCCCATGGCTACACCTTC. It specifies CASSWGTGASHGYTF.

This chain joins TRBV19 and TRBJ1-3, with 8 nucleotides matching TRBD1. From germline, CDR1 is LNHDA and CDR2 SQIVND (reference sequence). The CDR3 loop spans 14 amino acids. The trim removed 4 bases at V and 4 bases at J, leaving 3 bases unmatched. DNA of the CDR3: TGTGCCAGTAGTACCCCAGGGGGCGGAAACACCATATATTTT. It yields the protein CASSTPGGGNTIYF. The full variable domain, completed using reference TRBV19 and TRBJ1-3, is DGGITQSPKYLFRKEGQNVTLSCEQNLNHDAMYWYRQDPGQGLRLIYYSQIVNDFQKGDIAEGYSVSREKKESFPLTVTSAQKNPTAFYLCASSTPGGGNTIYFGEGSWLTVV.